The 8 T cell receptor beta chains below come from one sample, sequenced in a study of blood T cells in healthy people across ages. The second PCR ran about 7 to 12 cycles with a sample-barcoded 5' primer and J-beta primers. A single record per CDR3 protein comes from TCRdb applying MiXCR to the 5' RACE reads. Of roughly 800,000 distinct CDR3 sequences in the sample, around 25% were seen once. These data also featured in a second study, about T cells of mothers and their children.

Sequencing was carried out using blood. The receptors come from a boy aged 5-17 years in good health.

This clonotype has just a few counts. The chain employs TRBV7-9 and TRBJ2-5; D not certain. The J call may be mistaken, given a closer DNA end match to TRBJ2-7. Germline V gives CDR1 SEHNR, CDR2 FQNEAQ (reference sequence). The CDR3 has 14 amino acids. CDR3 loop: CASSLSLKPPEQYF. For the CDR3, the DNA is TGTGCCAGCAGCTTAAGCCTTAAGCCCCCCGAGCAGTACTTC.

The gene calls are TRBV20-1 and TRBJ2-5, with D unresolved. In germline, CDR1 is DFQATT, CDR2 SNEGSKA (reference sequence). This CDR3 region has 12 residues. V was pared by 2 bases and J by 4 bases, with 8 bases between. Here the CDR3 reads CSARLVRETQYF. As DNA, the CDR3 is TGCAGTGCTAGACTAGTTAGAGAGACCCAGTACTTC.

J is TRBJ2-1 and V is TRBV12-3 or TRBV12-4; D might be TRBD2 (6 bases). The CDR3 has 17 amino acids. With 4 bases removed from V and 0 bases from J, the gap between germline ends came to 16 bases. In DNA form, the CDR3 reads TGTGCCAGCAGTTCCGGGGACTGGGCGAGCTCCTACAATGAGCAGTTCTTC. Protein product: CASSSGDWASSYNEQFF.

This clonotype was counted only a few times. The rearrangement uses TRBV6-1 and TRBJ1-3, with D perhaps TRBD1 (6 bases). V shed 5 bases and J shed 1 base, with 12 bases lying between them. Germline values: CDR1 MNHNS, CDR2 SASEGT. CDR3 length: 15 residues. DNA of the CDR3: TGTGCCAGCAGTATCCGAGGGGGGTCTGGAAACACCATATATTTT. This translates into CASSIRGGSGNTIYF.

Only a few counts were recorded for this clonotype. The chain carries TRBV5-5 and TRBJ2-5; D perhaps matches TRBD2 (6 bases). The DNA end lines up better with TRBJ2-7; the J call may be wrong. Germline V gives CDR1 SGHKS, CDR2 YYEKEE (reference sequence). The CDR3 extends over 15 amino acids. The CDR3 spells CASSWGLGLNYEQYF. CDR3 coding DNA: TGTGCCAGCAGCTGGGGACTGGGACTGAACTACGAGCAGTACTTC.

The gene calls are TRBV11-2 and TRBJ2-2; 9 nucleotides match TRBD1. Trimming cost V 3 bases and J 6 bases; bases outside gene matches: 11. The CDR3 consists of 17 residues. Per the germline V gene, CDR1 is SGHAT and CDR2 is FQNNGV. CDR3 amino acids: CASSLDQGQGGSGELFF. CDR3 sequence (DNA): TGTGCCAGCAGCTTGGACCAGGGACAGGGTGGGTCCGGGGAGCTGTTTTTT.

For the CDR3, the DNA is TGTGCTAGTGGTTTGGGAGTCTATGGCTACACCTTC. It codes for CASGLGVYGYTF. The chain combines TRBV12-5 with TRBJ1-2; D is uncertain. V was cut by 1 base and J by 4 bases, with 4 bases left in between. CDR3 length: 12 amino acids. The germline V gene encodes CDR1 LGHNT and CDR2 FRNRAP.

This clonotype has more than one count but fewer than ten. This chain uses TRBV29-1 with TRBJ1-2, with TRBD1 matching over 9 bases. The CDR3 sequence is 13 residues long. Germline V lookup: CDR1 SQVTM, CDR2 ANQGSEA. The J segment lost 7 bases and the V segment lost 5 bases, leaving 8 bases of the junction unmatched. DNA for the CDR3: TGCAGCGTTAACAGGGGGCGATCGGGTGGCTACACCTTC. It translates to CSVNRGRSGGYTF.